The 5 T cell receptor beta chains below were found in one sample sequenced in a study of blood T cell repertoires in COVID-19. Repertoires were generated with immunoSEQ multiplex PCR, while TCRdb's copy carries only in-frame clones and drops some. The sample includes fewer than 200,000 clones, about 88% of them seen just once. The sample consisted of PBMCs or T cells enriched from blood (not recorded which). The source is a woman between 18 and 30 years old who had recovered from COVID-19.

With regard to this clone: The junction and the germline gene differ at one end; a read error may be behind it. The V call is TRBV12-3 or TRBV12-4, the J call TRBJ1-2; D is ambiguous. The CDR3 is made up of 10 amino acids. Here the CDR3 reads CASSLAQSNF. The CDR3 DNA reads TGTGCCAGCAGTTTAGCCCAATCCAACTTC.

V is TRBV14 and J is TRBJ1-2; the match to TRBD1 covers 10 bases. V lost 4 bases and J lost 12; bases outside the gene matches: 8. CDR3 length: 13 amino acids. Germline CDR1 is SGHDN and CDR2 is FVKESK. CDR3 protein: CASSPSDRGQNTF. The CDR3 DNA reads TGTGCCAGCAGCCCTTCTGACAGGGGGCAGAACACCTTC.

The J gene is TRBJ2-3, the V gene TRBV7-2, with D uncertain. The CDR3 runs 15 residues. Between the trimmed V and J ends, which lost 3 bases and 1 base, there was a span of 11 bases. The germline gives CDR1 SGHTA, CDR2 FQGNSA. In DNA, the CDR3 is TGTGCCAGCAGCTTTGAAGGTGGGCGCACAGATACGCAGTATTTT. Translation gives CASSFEGGRTDTQYF.

The count of this clone is one. The chain couples TRBV6-6 to TRBJ1-2; D is uncertain. The ends were cut back, 5 bases at V and 6 bases at J, with 10 bases in the middle. There are 12 residues in the CDR3. The germline gives CDR1 MNHNY, CDR2 SVGAGI (reference sequence). The CDR3 coding sequence is TGTGCCAGCAGTCCTACCGTGGATGGCTACACCTTC. As protein: CASSPTVDGYTF.

This clone was picked up one time. The chain links TRBV14 to TRBJ2-5; weak D call: TRBD2 (5 bases). This CDR3 comprises 14 residues. V was clipped by 0 bases and J by 5 bases, with 10 bases between them. Germline loops: CDR1 SGHDN, CDR2 FVKESK. This CDR3 reads CASSQELVGETQYF. The CDR3 DNA follows: TGTGCCAGCAGCCAAGAACTAGTCGGGGAGACCCAGTACTTC. The full variable domain, in which reference TRBV14 and TRBJ2-5 provide the parts outside the CDR3, is EAGVTQFPSHSVIEKGQTVTLRCDPISGHDNLYWYRRVMGKEIKFLLHFVKESKQDESGMPNNRFLAERTGGTYSTLKVQPAELEDSGVYFCASSQELVGETQYFGPGTRLLVL.